This T cell receptor (beta chain) was profiled in a study of cytomegalovirus exposure and HLA in healthy donors. As concerns this clone: Antigen unknown.

The CDR3 is 15 amino acids. V shed 1 base and J 7 bases; nucleotides not matched to a gene: 5. Germline values: CDR1 MNHNS, CDR2 SASEGT. The PCR contained 60 Vbeta and 13 Jbeta primers. Original data processing: About 10 million shared chains were among 80 million or so unique TCR beta chains counted in a later analysis. The protocol was immunoSEQ multiplex PCR, while the TCRdb copy is restricted to in-frame clones and leaves out a portion. V and J calls and clone size are as listed in that table; D and trimming were resolved from the DNA. The sample contains fewer than 200,000 clones, approximately 77% of which appear only once. Overall study results and limits: Analyzed later, most CMV-associated TCR beta chains appeared HLA-restricted. TCR beta V- and J-gene trimming was later associated with a missense DCLRE1C variant. Three chains linked to CMV were shown in vitro to be specific for CMV antigens.

Sequenced: PBMCs. The rearrangement uses TRBV6-1 and TRBJ2-1, with TRBD1 identical over 9 bases. The receptor comes from a man in his forties or fifties in good health and CMV-seropositive. The CDR3 protein is CASSEGTGGWNEQFF. The CDR3, as DNA: TGTGCCAGCAGTGAAGGAACAGGGGGCTGGAATGAGCAGTTCTTC.